Given below is one TCR beta chain in context. The data were taken from a study of blood T cell repertoires in COVID-19. Study-level background: Samples taken during acute and convalescent COVID-19 were collected in the United States, Italy and Spain. PBMCs, B-cell-depleted T cells, or T cells provided the cDNA or gDNA that made up the material.

The germline V gene has CDR1 KGHSH and CDR2 LQKENI. This CDR3 has 16 amino acids. The V gene end was trimmed by 4 bases and the J gene end by 1 base; junction bases not matched to a gene: 9. Original analysis: Cell counts per sample came from amplifying reference gene primers. The method was immunoSEQ multiplex PCR; TCRdb's version includes in-frame clones alone and lacks a portion of them. V and J calls plus clone size are reproduced from that table; the DNA served to infer D and trimming. Of over 300,000 clones listed, more than 70% were seen once; the top ten hold under 6.5%. V and J are TRBV18 and TRBJ1-1; TRBD1 aligns across 7 bases. Material for sequencing was peripheral blood. The TCR originated in a man in his late teens or twenties who had recovered from COVID-19. For the CDR3, the DNA is TGTGCCAGCTCACGCGACAGGGACCTTAAGAACACTGAAGCTTTCTTT. It encodes CASSRDRDLKNTEAFF.